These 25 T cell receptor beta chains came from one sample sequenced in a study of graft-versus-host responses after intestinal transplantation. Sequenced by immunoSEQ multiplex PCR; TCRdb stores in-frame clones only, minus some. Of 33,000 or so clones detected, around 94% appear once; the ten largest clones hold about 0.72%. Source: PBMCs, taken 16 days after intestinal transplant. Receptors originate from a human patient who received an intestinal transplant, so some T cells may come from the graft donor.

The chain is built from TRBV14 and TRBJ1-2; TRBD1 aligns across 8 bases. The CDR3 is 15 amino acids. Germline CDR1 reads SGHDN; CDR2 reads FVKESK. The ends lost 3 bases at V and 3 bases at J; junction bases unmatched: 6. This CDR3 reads CASSHTGGTYYGYTF. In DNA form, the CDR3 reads TGTGCCAGCAGCCATACAGGGGGTACTTACTATGGCTACACCTTC.

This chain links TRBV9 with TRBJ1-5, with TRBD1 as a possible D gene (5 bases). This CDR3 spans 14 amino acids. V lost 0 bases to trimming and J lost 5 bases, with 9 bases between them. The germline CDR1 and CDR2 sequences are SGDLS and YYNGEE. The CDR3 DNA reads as TGTGCCAGCAGCGTAGACCTGGGGCATCAGCCCCAGCATTTT. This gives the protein CASSVDLGHQPQHF. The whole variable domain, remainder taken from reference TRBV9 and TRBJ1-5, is DSGVTQTPKHLITATGQRVTLRCSPRSGDLSVYWYQQSLDQGLQFLIQYYNGEERAKGNILERFSAQQFPDLHSELNLSSLELGDSALYFCASSVDLGHQPQHFGDGTRLSIL.

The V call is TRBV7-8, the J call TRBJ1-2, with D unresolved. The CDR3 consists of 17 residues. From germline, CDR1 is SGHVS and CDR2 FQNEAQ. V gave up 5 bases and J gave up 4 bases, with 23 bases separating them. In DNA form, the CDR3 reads TGTGCCAGCAGCAATTGGTGGTTCGCCCGAAAGACCTATGGCTACACCTTC. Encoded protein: CASSNWWFARKTYGYTF.

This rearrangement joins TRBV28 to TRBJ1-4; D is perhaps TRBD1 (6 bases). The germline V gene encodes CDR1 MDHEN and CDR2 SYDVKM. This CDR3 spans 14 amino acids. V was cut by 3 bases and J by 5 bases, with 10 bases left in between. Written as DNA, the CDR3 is TGTGCCAGCAGTTTTACAGGGACAAATGAAAAACTGTTTTTT. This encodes CASSFTGTNEKLFF. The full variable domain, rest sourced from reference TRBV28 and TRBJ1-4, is DVKVTQSSRYLVKRTGEKVFLECVQDMDHENMFWYRQDPGLGLRLIYFSYDVKMKEKGDIPEGYSVSREKKERFSLILESASTNQTSMYLCASSFTGTNEKLFFGSGTQLSVL.

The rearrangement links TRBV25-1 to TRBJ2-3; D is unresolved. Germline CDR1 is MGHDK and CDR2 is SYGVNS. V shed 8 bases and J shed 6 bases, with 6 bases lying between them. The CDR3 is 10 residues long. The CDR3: CASVWDTQYF. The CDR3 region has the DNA TGTGCCAGCGTTTGGGATACGCAGTATTTT.

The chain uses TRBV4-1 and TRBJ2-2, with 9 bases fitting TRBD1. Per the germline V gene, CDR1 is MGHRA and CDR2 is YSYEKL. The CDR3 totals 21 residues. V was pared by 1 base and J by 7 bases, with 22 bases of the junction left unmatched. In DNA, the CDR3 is TGCGCCAGCAGCCAAGGGCCTTACTCTCTAGAGGGAGGGACAGGGAGCGGGGAGCTGTTTTTT. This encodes CASSQGPYSLEGGTGSGELFF.

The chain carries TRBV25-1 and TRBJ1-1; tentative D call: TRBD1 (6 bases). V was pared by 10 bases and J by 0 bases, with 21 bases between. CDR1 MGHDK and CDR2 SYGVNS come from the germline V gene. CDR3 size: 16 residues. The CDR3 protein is CATSKGGSAMNTEAFF. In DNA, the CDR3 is TGTGCCACCTCAAAGGGGGGGTCCGCCATGAACACTGAAGCTTTCTTT.

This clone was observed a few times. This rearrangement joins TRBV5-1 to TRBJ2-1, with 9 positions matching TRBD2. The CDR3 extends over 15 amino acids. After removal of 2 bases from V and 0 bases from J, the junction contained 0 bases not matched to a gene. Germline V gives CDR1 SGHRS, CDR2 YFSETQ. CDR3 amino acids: CASSFSGSSYNEQFF. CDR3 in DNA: TGCGCCAGCAGCTTTAGCGGGAGCTCCTACAATGAGCAGTTCTTC. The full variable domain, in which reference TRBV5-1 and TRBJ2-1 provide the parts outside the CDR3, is KAGVTQTPRYLIKTRGQQVTLSCSPISGHRSVSWYQQTPGQGLQFLFEYFSETQRNKGNFPGRFSGRQFSNSRSEMNVSTLELGDSALYLCASSFSGSSYNEQFFGPGTRLTVL.

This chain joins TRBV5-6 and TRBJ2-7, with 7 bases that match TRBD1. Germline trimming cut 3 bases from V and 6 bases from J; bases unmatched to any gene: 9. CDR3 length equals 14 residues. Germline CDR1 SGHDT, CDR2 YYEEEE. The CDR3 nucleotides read TGTGCCAGCAGCTCAGATGTACAGGGGACCGAGCAGTACTTC. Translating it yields CASSSDVQGTEQYF.

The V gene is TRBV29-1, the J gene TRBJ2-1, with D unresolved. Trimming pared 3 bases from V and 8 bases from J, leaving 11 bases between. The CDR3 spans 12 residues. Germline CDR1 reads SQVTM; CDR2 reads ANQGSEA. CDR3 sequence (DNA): TGCAGCGTTGAGGCAAGCCTCCATGAGCAGTTCTTC. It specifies CSVEASLHEQFF.

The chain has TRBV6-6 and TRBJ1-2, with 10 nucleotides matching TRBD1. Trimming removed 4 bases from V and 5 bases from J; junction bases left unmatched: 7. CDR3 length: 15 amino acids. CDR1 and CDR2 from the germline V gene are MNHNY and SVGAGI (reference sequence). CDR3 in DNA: TGTGCCAGCAGTTCCCTTCGGGACAGGGGTTATGGCTACACCTTC. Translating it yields CASSSLRDRGYGYTF.

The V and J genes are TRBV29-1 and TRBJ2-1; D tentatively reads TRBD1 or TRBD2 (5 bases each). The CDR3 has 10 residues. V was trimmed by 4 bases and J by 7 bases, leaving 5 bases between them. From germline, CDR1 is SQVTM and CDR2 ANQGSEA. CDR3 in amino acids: CSVGGNEQFF. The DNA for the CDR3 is TGCAGCGTTGGGGGGAATGAGCAGTTCTTC.

The CDR3 spells CASSLASASGDTDTQYF. For the CDR3, the DNA is TGTGCCAGCAGCTTAGCGTCGGCTAGCGGAGACACAGATACGCAGTATTTT. The gene calls are TRBV7-2 and TRBJ2-3, with 7 bases fitting TRBD2. J gave up 2 bases and V 0 bases, and 8 bases lay outside the gene matches. CDR3 length equals 17 residues. Germline CDR1 reads SGHTA; CDR2 reads FQGNSA.

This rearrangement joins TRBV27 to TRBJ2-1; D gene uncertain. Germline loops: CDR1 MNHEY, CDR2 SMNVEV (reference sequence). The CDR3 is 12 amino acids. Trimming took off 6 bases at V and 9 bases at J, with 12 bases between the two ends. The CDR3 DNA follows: TGTGCCAGCAGCTATACCTCAAGTGAGCAGTTCTTC. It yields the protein CASSYTSSEQFF.

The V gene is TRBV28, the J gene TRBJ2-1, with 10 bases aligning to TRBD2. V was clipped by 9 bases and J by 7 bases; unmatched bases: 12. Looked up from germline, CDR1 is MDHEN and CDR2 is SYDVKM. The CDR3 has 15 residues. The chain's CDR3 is CASQVLAGVRNEQFF. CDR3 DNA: TGTGCCAGTCAAGTCCTAGCGGGAGTGAGGAATGAGCAGTTCTTC.

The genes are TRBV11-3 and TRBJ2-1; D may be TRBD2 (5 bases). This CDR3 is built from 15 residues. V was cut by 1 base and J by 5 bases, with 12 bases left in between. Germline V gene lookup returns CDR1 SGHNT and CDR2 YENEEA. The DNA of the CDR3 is TGTGCCAGCAGCTTAGGGGGTAGCGCGCACAATGAGCAGTTCTTC. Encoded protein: CASSLGGSAHNEQFF.

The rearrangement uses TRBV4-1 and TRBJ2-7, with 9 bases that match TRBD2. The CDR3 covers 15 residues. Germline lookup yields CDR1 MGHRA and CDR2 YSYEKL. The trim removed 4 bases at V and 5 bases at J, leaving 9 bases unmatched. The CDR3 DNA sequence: TGCGCCAGCAGCCCGGCTGGCGGGAGGGCCGACGAGCAGTACTTC. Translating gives CASSPAGGRADEQYF.

The CDR3 is CASSFGTVEGYTF. DNA for the CDR3: TGCGCCAGCAGCTTCGGGACAGTGGAGGGCTACACCTTC. This chain connects TRBV5-1 to TRBJ1-2; the match to TRBD1 covers 7 bases. Per germline, CDR1 SGHRS and CDR2 YFSETQ. The trim removed 2 bases at V and 8 bases at J, leaving 6 bases unmatched. CDR3 length: 13 residues.

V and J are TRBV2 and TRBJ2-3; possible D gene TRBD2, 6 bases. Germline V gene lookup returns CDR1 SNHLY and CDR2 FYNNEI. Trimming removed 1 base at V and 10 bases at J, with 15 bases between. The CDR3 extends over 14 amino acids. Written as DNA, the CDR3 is TGTGCCAGCAGTGAAGGGACGGGGGATTTATCGCAGTATTTT. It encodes CASSEGTGDLSQYF.

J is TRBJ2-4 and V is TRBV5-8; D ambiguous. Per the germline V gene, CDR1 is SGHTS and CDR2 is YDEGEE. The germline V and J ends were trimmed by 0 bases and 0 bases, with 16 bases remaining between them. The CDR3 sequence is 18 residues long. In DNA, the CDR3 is TGTGCCAGCAGCTTGGTGAGACTGCGCGAACTAGCCAAAAACATTCAGTACTTC. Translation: CASSLVRLRELAKNIQYF.

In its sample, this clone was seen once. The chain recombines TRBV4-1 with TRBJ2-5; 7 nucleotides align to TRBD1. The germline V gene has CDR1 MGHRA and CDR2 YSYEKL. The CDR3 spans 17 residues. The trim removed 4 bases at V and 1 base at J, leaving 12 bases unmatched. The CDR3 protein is CASSLQDRRTGQETQYF. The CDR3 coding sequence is TGCGCCAGCAGCCTACAAGATAGAAGGACAGGCCAAGAGACCCAGTACTTC.

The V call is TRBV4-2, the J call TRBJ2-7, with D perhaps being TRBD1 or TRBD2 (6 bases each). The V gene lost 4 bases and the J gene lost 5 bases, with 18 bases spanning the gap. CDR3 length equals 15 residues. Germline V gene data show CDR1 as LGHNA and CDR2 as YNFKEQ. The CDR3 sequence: CASSPRGDSGHEQYF. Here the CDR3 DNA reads TGTGCCAGCAGCCCCAGGGGAGATAGCGGACACGAGCAGTACTTC.

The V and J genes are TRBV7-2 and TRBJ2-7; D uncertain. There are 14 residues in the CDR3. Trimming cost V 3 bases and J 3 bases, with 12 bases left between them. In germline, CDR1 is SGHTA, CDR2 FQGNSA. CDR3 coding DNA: TGTGCCAGCAGCTTCCCTTGGGCAGTCTACGAGCAGTACTTC. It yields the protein CASSFPWAVYEQYF.

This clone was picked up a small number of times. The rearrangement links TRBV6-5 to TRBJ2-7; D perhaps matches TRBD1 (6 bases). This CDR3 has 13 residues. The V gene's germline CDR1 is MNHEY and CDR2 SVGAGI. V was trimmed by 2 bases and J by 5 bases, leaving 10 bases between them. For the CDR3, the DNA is TGTGCCAGCAGTTACGCGAGGGGGAACGAGCAGTACTTC. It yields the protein CASSYARGNEQYF.

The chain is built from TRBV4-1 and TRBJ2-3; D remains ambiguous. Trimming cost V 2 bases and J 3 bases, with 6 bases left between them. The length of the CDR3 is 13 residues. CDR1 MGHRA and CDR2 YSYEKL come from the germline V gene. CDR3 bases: TGCGCCAGCAGCCAAACTGGGACAGATACGCAGTATTTT. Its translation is CASSQTGTDTQYF.